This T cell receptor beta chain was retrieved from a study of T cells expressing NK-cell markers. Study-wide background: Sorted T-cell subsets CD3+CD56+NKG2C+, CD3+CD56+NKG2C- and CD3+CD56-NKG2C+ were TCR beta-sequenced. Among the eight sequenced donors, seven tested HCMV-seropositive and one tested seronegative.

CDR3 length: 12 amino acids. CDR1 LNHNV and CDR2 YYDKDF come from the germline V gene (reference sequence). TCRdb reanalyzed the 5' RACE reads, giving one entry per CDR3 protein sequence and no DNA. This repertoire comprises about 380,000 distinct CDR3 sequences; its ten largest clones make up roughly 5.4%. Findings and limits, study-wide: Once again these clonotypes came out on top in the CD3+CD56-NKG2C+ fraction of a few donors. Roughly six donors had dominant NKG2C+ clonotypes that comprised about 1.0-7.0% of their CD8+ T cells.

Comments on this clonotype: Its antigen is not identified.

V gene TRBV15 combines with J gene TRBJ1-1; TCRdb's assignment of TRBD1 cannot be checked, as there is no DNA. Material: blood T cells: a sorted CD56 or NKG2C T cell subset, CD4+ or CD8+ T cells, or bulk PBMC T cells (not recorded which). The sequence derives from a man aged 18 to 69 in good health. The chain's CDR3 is CAIPRDKREAFF.